These T cell receptor beta chains were read from a single sample in a study of blood T cell repertoires in COVID-19. Sequencing used immunoSEQ multiplex PCR; TCRdb keeps in-frame clones, though not all of them. The data contain approximately 50,000 clones, 87% of them singletons. The specimen sequenced was peripheral blood. The receptors stem from a human donor in a cohort sampled during active COVID-19. CDR3s include the opening cysteine and the closing phenylalanine or tryptophan. Each record gives: CDR3 length, V gene, clone size, J gene, D gene, CDR3 protein, CDR3 DNA. A D gene is named only where the DNA matches it firmly. Expanded clones are given a class, and other clones once, few, many or no size at all.

11	TRBV19	-	TRBJ2-1	-	CASSMWAEQFF	TGTGCCAGTAGTATGTGGGCAGAGCAGTTCTTC
18	TRBV5-1	-	TRBJ1-1	TRBD1	CASSLDPSGQGANTEAFF	TGCGCCAGCAGCTTGGACCCGTCTGGACAGGGGGCGAACACTGAAGCTTTCTTT
15	TRBV9	once	TRBJ2-3	TRBD1	CASSPTGGSTDTQYF	TGTGCCAGCAGCCCCACAGGGGGCTCCACAGATACGCAGTATTTT
16	TRBV19	-	TRBJ1-5	TRBD1	CASRDRGIGSNQPQHF	TGTGCCAGTAGGGACAGGGGCATTGGAAGCAATCAGCCCCAGCATTTT
15	TRBV29-1	-	TRBJ2-3	TRBD1	CSVEIGGAGADTQYF	TGCAGCGTTGAAATAGGGGGCGCCGGGGCAGATACGCAGTATTTT
15	TRBV6-2/TRBV6-3	-	TRBJ2-7	-	CASSYADSASYEQYF	TGTGCCAGCAGTTATGCCGACAGCGCTTCCTACGAGCAGTACTTC
12	TRBV30	-	TRBJ2-7	-	CAWSVHGVEQYF	TGTGCCTGGAGTGTACACGGGGTCGAGCAGTACTTC
15	TRBV5-4	-	TRBJ2-3	-	CASSTKARGTDTQYF	TGTGCCAGCAGCACGAAGGCCAGGGGCACAGATACGCAGTATTTT
18	TRBV7-8	-	TRBJ1-1	-	CASSVEGGPGRMNTEAFF	TGTGCCAGCAGCGTGGAAGGGGGACCGGGACGGATGAACACTGAAGCTTTCTTT
16	TRBV7-9	-	TRBJ2-3	TRBD2	CASSGIAGGSTDTQYF	TGTGCCAGCAGCGGGATCGCGGGAGGGAGCACAGATACGCAGTATTTT
15	TRBV7-2	-	TRBJ2-3	TRBD1	CASTAMGQDTDTQYF	TGTGCCAGCACAGCTATGGGACAGGACACAGATACGCAGTATTTT
14	TRBV5-8	-	TRBJ1-1	TRBD1	CASRTTLRDREAFF	TGTGCCAGCAGAACCACTCTCCGGGACAGGGAAGCTTTCTTT
16	TRBV30	-	TRBJ2-6	-	CAWSVGLLSGANVLTF	TGTGCCTGGAGTGTAGGACTTCTCTCTGGGGCCAACGTCCTGACTTTC
14	TRBV19	-	TRBJ2-7	-	CASGRDFLSYEQYF	TGTGCCAGTGGCCGGGACTTTCTATCCTACGAGCAGTACTTC
16	TRBV11-2	once	TRBJ2-3	-	CASSLKLRTDTDTQYF	TGTGCCAGCAGTCTTAAGCTAAGGACAGACACAGATACGCAGTATTTT
13	TRBV5-1	-	TRBJ2-7	TRBD1	CASSLTGGGEQYF	TGCGCCAGCAGCTTGACAGGGGGCGGCGAGCAGTACTTC
15	TRBV27	-	TRBJ2-2	-	CASSPTQVSVGELFF	TGTGCCAGCAGTCCCACCCAGGTGTCGGTCGGGGAGCTGTTTTTT
13	TRBV7-3	-	TRBJ2-1	-	CASSLIRVNEQFF	TGTGCCAGCAGCTTAATTCGGGTCAATGAGCAGTTCTTC
15	TRBV6-5	-	TRBJ2-5	-	CASRWTSNGGETQYF	TGTGCCAGCAGATGGACTTCGAACGGCGGAGAGACCCAGTACTTC
13	TRBV6-5	-	TRBJ1-3	-	CASRSSSGNTIYF	TGTGCCAGCAGGTCGAGCTCTGGAAACACCATATATTTT
14	TRBV15	-	TRBJ2-7	TRBD2	CATSEKLAGVEQYF	TGTGCCACCAGCGAAAAACTAGCGGGAGTCGAGCAGTACTTC
15	TRBV19	-	TRBJ2-7	TRBD2	CASSNPGLAAYEQYF	TGTGCCAGTAGTAACCCCGGACTAGCGGCTTACGAGCAGTACTTC
13	TRBV10-3	-	TRBJ2-2	TRBD1	CAIGTGNTGELFF	TGTGCCATCGGGACAGGGAACACCGGGGAGCTGTTTTTT
15	TRBV6-5	-	TRBJ2-1	TRBD2	CASSRLAGSQDEQFF	TGTGCCAGCAGTAGACTAGCGGGGAGTCAGGATGAGCAGTTCTTC
15	TRBV5-1	-	TRBJ2-7	-	CASSLVGAGRDEQYF	TGCGCCAGCAGCTTGGTTGGCGCGGGCCGGGACGAGCAGTACTTC
15	TRBV7-9	-	TRBJ2-2	TRBD2	CASSQTSGNTGELFF	TGTGCCAGCAGCCAGACTAGCGGGAACACCGGGGAGCTGTTTTTT
16	TRBV24-1	-	TRBJ2-1	TRBD2	CATSEDTSGSYNEQFF	TGTGCCACCTCAGAAGATACTAGCGGCTCCTACAATGAGCAGTTCTTC
15	TRBV5-1	-	TRBJ2-1	TRBD2	CASSPTSGGHNEQFF	TGCGCCAGCAGTCCGACTAGCGGGGGACACAATGAGCAGTTCTTC
14	TRBV28	-	TRBJ2-5	TRBD2	CASSLGRERETQYF	TGTGCCAGCAGTTTAGGGCGGGAGAGAGAGACCCAGTACTTC
11	TRBV7-2	few	TRBJ2-7	-	CASSSLYEQYF	TGTGCCAGCAGCTCCCTCTACGAGCAGTACTTC
16	TRBV9	-	TRBJ2-3	-	CASSPLVGVSTDTQYF	TGTGCCAGCAGCCCCTTGGTGGGAGTTAGCACAGATACGCAGTATTTT
14	TRBV10-2	-	TRBJ2-3	TRBD2	CASRGLAVTDTQYF	TGCGCCAGCAGGGGACTAGCGGTCACAGATACGCAGTATTTT
13	TRBV12-3/TRBV12-4	-	TRBJ2-7	-	CASSSGRANEQYF	TGTGCCAGCAGTTCCGGGAGAGCCAACGAGCAGTACTTC
16	TRBV6-2/TRBV6-3	once	TRBJ1-1	-	CASSYSRLQGGTEAFF	TGTGCCAGCAGTTACTCGAGATTGCAGGGAGGCACTGAAGCTTTCTTT
17	TRBV7-8	-	TRBJ2-1	TRBD2	CASSSGTSGRPRYEQFF	TGTGCCAGCAGCTCCGGGACTAGCGGGAGGCCGAGGTATGAGCAGTTCTTC
14	TRBV6-2/TRBV6-3	few	TRBJ1-5	TRBD1	CASSWDRARQPQHF	TGTGCCAGCAGCTGGGACAGGGCTCGGCAGCCCCAGCATTTT
14	TRBV28	-	TRBJ2-3	-	CASSFGRPTDTQYF	TGTGCCAGCAGTTTTGGGAGACCCACAGATACGCAGTATTTT
11	TRBV5-4	-	TRBJ1-2	-	CASSLEESYTF	TGTGCCAGCAGCTTGGAGGAGAGCTACACCTTC
14	TRBV28	-	TRBJ2-1	TRBD2	CASSRSGGGGEQFF	TGTGCCAGCAGCCGCAGCGGGGGGGGAGGTGAGCAGTTCTTC
15	TRBV7-9	once	TRBJ2-1	TRBD2	CASSQRLAGVPEQFF	TGTGCCAGCAGCCAAAGACTAGCGGGGGTTCCTGAGCAGTTCTTC